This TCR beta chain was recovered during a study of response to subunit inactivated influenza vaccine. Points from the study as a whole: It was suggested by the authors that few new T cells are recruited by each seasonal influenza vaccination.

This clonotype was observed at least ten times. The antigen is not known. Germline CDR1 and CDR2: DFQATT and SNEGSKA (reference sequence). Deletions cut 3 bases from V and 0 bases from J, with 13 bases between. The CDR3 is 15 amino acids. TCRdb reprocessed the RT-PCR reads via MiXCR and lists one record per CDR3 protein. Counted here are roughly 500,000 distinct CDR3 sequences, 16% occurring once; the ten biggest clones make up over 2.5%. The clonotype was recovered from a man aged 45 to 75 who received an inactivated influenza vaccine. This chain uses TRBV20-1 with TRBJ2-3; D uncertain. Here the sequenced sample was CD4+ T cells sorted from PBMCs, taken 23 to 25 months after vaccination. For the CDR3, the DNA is TGCAGTGCTAGCCCGTTCGCTGGGAGCACAGATACGCAGTATTTT. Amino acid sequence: CSASPFAGSTDTQYF.